The 22 T cell receptor beta chains presented below share a single source sample, sequenced in a study of T cell responses to AZD1222 COVID-19 vaccine. Libraries were prepared by immunoSEQ multiplex PCR; TCRdb keeps only in-frame clonotypes and omits some of them. This table has 120,000 to 150,000 clones, about 89% appearing once. Here the sequenced sample was peripheral blood, taken 28 days after the second dose of the MenACWY control vaccine. These receptors came from an adult who received the MenACWY meningococcal vaccine as a control.

This chain connects TRBV7-6 to TRBJ2-3; D may be TRBD2 (6 bases). Per the germline V gene, CDR1 is SGHVS and CDR2 is FNYEAQ. Trimming removed 1 base from V and 2 bases from J, with 13 bases in between. The CDR3 covers 16 residues. The CDR3 nucleotides are TGTGCCAGCAGCTTAGAGGGGCGGGGAAACACAGATACGCAGTATTTT. It codes for CASSLEGRGNTDTQYF.

The rearrangement uses TRBV10-3 and TRBJ2-7; D perhaps matches TRBD1 (5 bases). Per germline, CDR1 ENHRY and CDR2 SYGVKD. Trimming left V 7 bases short and J 0 bases short, with 13 bases between. The CDR3 extends over 14 amino acids. CDR3 nucleotides: TGTGCCATCATGGGGCTCGCTACCTCCTACGAGCAGTACTTC. It yields the protein CAIMGLATSYEQYF.

This clone came up a few times. This chain connects TRBV7-8 to TRBJ1-5; no clear D gene. CDR1 is SGHVS and CDR2 is FQNEAQ in the germline V gene. V was trimmed by 5 bases and J by 0 bases, leaving 11 bases between them. The CDR3 runs 15 residues. DNA of the CDR3: TGTGCCAGCAGCAAGGACGGGAATAGCAATCAGCCCCAGCATTTT. Translated: CASSKDGNSNQPQHF.

This clone came up once. The rearrangement joins TRBV6-5 to TRBJ2-1, with 13 nucleotides matching TRBD2. The germline V gene encodes CDR1 MNHEY and CDR2 SVGAGI. The trim removed 6 bases at V and 12 bases at J, leaving 11 bases unmatched. This CDR3 comprises 15 residues. CDR3 protein: CASRAPGLAGFRQFF. In DNA, the CDR3 is TGTGCCAGCAGGGCCCCGGGACTAGCGGGATTTAGGCAGTTCTTC.

V usage is TRBV24-1 and J usage is TRBJ2-5; D is possibly TRBD2 (6 bases). In germline, CDR1 is KGHDR, CDR2 SFDVKD. The V and J ends lost 5 bases and 0 bases respectively, with 15 bases between them. The CDR3 totals 16 residues. The CDR3 region is CATSVGGGLYQETQYF. CDR3 in DNA: TGTGCCACCAGTGTCGGGGGTGGATTGTACCAAGAGACCCAGTACTTC.

The chain has TRBV28 and TRBJ2-7, with 8 bases identical to TRBD2. The length of the CDR3 is 16 residues. V lost 2 bases and J lost 0; bases outside the gene matches: 6. Germline V lookup: CDR1 MDHEN, CDR2 SYDVKM. The CDR3 sequence is CASSLTSGSYSYEQYF. CDR3 coding DNA: TGTGCCAGCAGTTTAACCAGCGGGAGCTACTCCTACGAGCAGTACTTC.

In its sample, this clone was seen once. This sequence joins TRBV28 and TRBJ1-1; D perhaps matches TRBD1 (6 bases). In germline, CDR1 is MDHEN, CDR2 SYDVKM. V was shortened by 4 bases and J by 1 base, with 10 bases between the two germline ends. There are 14 residues in the CDR3. CDR3 in DNA: TGTGCCAGCAGTTACAGGGTCTCGAACACTGAAGCTTTCTTT. This gives the protein CASSYRVSNTEAFF.

With regard to this clone: The DNA is left out, because the CDR3 cannot be placed on it with certainty; the CDR3 is given as TCRdb lists it. Other DNA sequences in the sample encode the same CDR3. This chain uses TRBV12-3 or TRBV12-4 with TRBJ2-5. The CDR3 spans 11 residues, counting both ends. The CDR3 spells CASSFLETQYF.

The gene calls are TRBV5-8 and TRBJ1-6; unclear D gene. This CDR3 comprises 16 residues. V was trimmed by 4 bases and J by 0 bases, leaving 11 bases between them. Germline loops: CDR1 SGHTS, CDR2 YDEGEE. The CDR3 DNA follows: TGTGCCAGCAGCCCCGACACTGTCTCCTATAATTCACCCCTCCACTTT. This codes for CASSPDTVSYNSPLHF.

The rearrangement uses TRBV19 and TRBJ1-6; a possible D gene is TRBD1 (5 bases). V was clipped by 6 bases and J by 7 bases, with 7 bases between them. In germline, CDR1 is LNHDA, CDR2 SQIVND (reference sequence). This CDR3 spans 12 amino acids. The chain's CDR3 is CASSRQNSPLHF. CDR3 DNA: TGTGCCAGTAGCCGACAGAATTCACCCCTCCACTTT.

This clone was counted once. A read error may produce the germline difference seen at one junction end. The chain uses TRBV7-7 and TRBJ2-5, with D perhaps TRBD2 (6 bases). CDR1 and CDR2 from the germline V gene are SSHAT and FNYEAQ (reference sequence). This CDR3 has 15 residues. The CDR3 nucleotides are TGTGCTAGCAGCTTAGCTGGGGGGATTGGGGAGACCCAGTACTTC. This translates into CASSLAGGIGETQYF.

The chain uses TRBV6-5 and TRBJ2-5, with 11 positions matching TRBD1. Trimming took 0 bases from V and 7 from J; bases not matched to a gene: 7. Germline V CDR1 and CDR2: MNHEY, SVGAGI. This CDR3 has 16 residues. The CDR3 sequence: CASSYSLDRGLGTQYF. Written as DNA, the CDR3 is TGTGCCAGCAGTTACTCGTTGGACAGGGGGCTGGGGACCCAGTACTTC.

The chain joins TRBV12-3 or TRBV12-4 to TRBJ1-5; D is undetermined. V lost 3 bases, J lost 5 bases, and 8 bases lay in between. CDR3 length equals 13 residues. Here the CDR3 DNA reads TGTGCCAGCAGTTTCGACGGAGATCAGCCCCAGCATTTT. This encodes CASSFDGDQPQHF.

This clone was recorded only once. The chain is built from TRBV7-9 and TRBJ1-2; D unclear. V was pared by 5 bases and J by 4 bases, with 23 bases between. This CDR3 has 17 residues. The germline CDR1 and CDR2 sequences are SEHNR and FQNEAQ (reference sequence). In DNA form, the CDR3 reads TGTGCCAGCAGCGAAATAGGAGGAGGGATGTTGGGCTATGGCTACACCTTC. Residues: CASSEIGGGMLGYGYTF.

The count of this clone is one. The chain joins TRBV18 to TRBJ1-3; TRBD1 matches 7 bases. Germline V gene data show CDR1 as KGHSH and CDR2 as LQKENI. V gave up 1 base and J gave up 1 base; unmatched junction bases: 1. CDR3 length equals 15 residues. CDR3 in DNA: TGTGCCAGCTCACCACAGGGGGCGTCTGGAAACACCATATATTTT. Its translation: CASSPQGASGNTIYF.

This chain links TRBV5-1 with TRBJ1-4; D gene unclear. The CDR3 is 15 amino acids. In germline, CDR1 is SGHRS, CDR2 YFSETQ. Trimming shortened V by 4 bases and J by 7 bases, and 17 bases separated the two germline ends. In nucleotides, the CDR3 is TGCGCCAGCAGCCTGGCCGGGGAACGAGGTGAAAAACTGTTTTTT. This translates into CASSLAGERGEKLFF.

In its sample, this clone was seen a few times. This chain connects TRBV3-1 (or the pseudogene TRBV3-2) to TRBJ2-7, with 14 nucleotides matching TRBD2. J was trimmed by 7 bases and V by 5 bases; bases with no gene match: 7. CDR1 LGHDT and CDR2 YNNKEL come from the germline V gene (reference sequence). The length of the CDR3 is 15 residues. The CDR3 DNA is TGTGCCAGCAGCGGGACTAGCGGGGGCTCGGGTGAGCAGTACTTC. Protein sequence: CASSGTSGGSGEQYF.

The chain joins TRBV3-1 (or the pseudogene TRBV3-2) to TRBJ1-2, with a possible D match to TRBD1 (5 bases). The CDR3 extends over 16 amino acids. V was trimmed by 0 bases and J by 3 bases, leaving 14 bases between them. Germline-derived CDR1 and CDR2 are LGHDT and YNNKEL (reference sequence). The CDR3 protein is CASSQDMGPMDYGYTF. CDR3 sequence (DNA): TGTGCCAGCAGCCAAGATATGGGGCCCATGGACTATGGCTACACCTTC.

The chain recombines TRBV7-9 with TRBJ1-2; D possibly corresponds to TRBD1 (5 bases). CDR1 SEHNR and CDR2 FQNEAQ come from the germline V gene (reference sequence). V was cut by 5 bases and J by 4 bases, with 11 bases left in between. The CDR3 totals 13 residues. The CDR3 nucleotides read TGTGCCAGCAGCCCTTCGCAGGGCTATGGCTACACCTTC. It specifies CASSPSQGYGYTF. Using reference TRBV7-9 and TRBJ1-2 for the parts outside the CDR3, the full variable domain is DTGVSQNPRHKITKRGQNVTFRCDPISEHNRLYWYRQTLGQGPEFLTYFQNEAQLEKSRLLSDRFSAERPKGSFSTLEIQRTEQGDSAMYLCASSPSQGYGYTFGSGTRLTVV.

The V gene is TRBV3-1 (or the pseudogene TRBV3-2), the J gene TRBJ2-3; D may be TRBD2 (5 bases). The ends were cut back, 1 base at V and 5 bases at J, with 16 bases in the middle. Germline CDR1 is LGHDT and CDR2 is YNNKEL (reference sequence). The CDR3 is made up of 16 amino acids. The chain's CDR3 is CASSQGMASGGDTQYF. DNA of the CDR3: TGTGCCAGCAGCCAAGGAATGGCCAGCGGCGGAGATACGCAGTATTTT.

The genes are TRBV18 and TRBJ2-3; 8 positions agree with TRBD2. V lost 3 bases and J lost 3; bases outside the gene matches: 5. CDR1 KGHSH and CDR2 LQKENI come from the germline V gene. The CDR3 runs 15 residues. This CDR3 is CASSPVRGDTDTQYF. CDR3 DNA sequence: TGTGCCAGCTCACCGGTGCGGGGGGATACAGATACGCAGTATTTT.

The rearrangement joins TRBV28 to TRBJ2-7; no firm D call. The CDR3 length is 13 residues. Germline CDR1 is MDHEN and CDR2 is SYDVKM. V was trimmed by 3 bases and J by 2 bases, leaving 8 bases between them. The CDR3 DNA reads TGTGCCAGCAGTTTGAACATTCCCTACGAGCAGTACTTC. Translation: CASSLNIPYEQYF. Full variable domain (rest looked up from reference TRBV28 and TRBJ2-7): DVKVTQSSRYLVKRTGEKVFLECVQDMDHENMFWYRQDPGLGLRLIYFSYDVKMKEKGDIPEGYSVSREKKERFSLILESASTNQTSMYLCASSLNIPYEQYFGPGTRLTVT.